A single sample gave rise to the 16 T cell receptor beta chains below, sequenced in a study of shared clonotypes between healthy human individuals (dated by TCRdb to 2020 to 2021). The library was prepared using the immunoSEQ multiplex PCR assay. In TCRdb, the immuneACCESS table is reduced to in-frame sequences with V and J assigned. These tables do not hold every clone; where another copy was compared, an unresolved V gene accounts for under half, and the others remain unexplained. The sample table contains around 700,000 clones; only one count was recorded for roughly 70% of them. Under 2% of the sample belongs to the ten largest clones. The specimen sequenced was memory CD4+ T cells sorted from blood. This sample's cell subset or site label indicates: CD45RA-negative fraction. These receptors were taken from a woman in her twenties or thirties in good health.

This clone was found a few times. V is TRBV6-1 and J is TRBJ2-6; TRBD2 aligns across 8 bases. This CDR3 is 15 amino acids long. V shed 7 bases and J 3 bases; nucleotides not matched to a gene: 5. Looked up from germline, CDR1 is MNHNS and CDR2 is SASEGT. The CDR3 protein is CASNTGGLGANVLTF. DNA for the CDR3: TGTGCCAGCAACACGGGAGGGCTTGGGGCCAACGTCCTGACTTTC.

The chain couples TRBV11-2 to TRBJ2-5, with TRBD2 matching 8 bases. The CDR3 sequence is 16 residues long. Germline assignment: CDR1 SGHAT and CDR2 FQNNGV. J lost 5 bases, V lost 3 bases, and 11 bases had no gene match. In nucleotides, the CDR3 is TGTGCCAGCAGCTTTTTCCAGCGGGAGCGGCGGGAGACCCAGTACTTC. Translation: CASSFFQRERRETQYF.

The chain combines TRBV5-1 with TRBJ2-7; 8 bases line up with TRBD2. The CDR3 runs to 18 residues. CDR1 and CDR2 (germline): SGHRS, YFSETQ. Trimming at V came to 1 base and at J to 0 bases, leaving 12 bases not matched to a gene. The CDR3 bases are TGCGCCAGCAGCTTGTTCGACTCAGCTAGCGGGCCCTCCTACGAGCAGTACTTC. Protein product: CASSLFDSASGPSYEQYF.

The CDR3 bases are TGTGCCAGCAGTGGCGAGCAGAGGAACATGATTCAGTACTTC. Translation: CASSGEQRNMIQYF. V usage is TRBV6-5 and J usage is TRBJ2-4; D unresolved. The CDR3 totals 14 residues. Between the trimmed V and J ends, which lost 5 bases and 10 bases, there was a span of 18 bases. Germline CDR1 and CDR2: MNHEY and SVGAGI.

The table lists this clone with a few counts. The V and J genes are TRBV29-1 and TRBJ2-1; D remains unclear. V was clipped by 4 bases and J by 0 bases, with 10 bases between them. The CDR3 is 14 amino acids. Looked up from germline, CDR1 is SQVTM and CDR2 is ANQGSEA. The CDR3 nucleotides are TGCAGCGTTGCCGGTGGTGGCTCCTACAATGAGCAGTTCTTC. Its protein is CSVAGGGSYNEQFF.

The chain links TRBV30 to TRBJ1-5; 8 bases line up with TRBD1. The CDR3 length is 16 residues. With V trimmed by 2 bases and J by 4 bases, 10 bases remained unmatched. CDR1 GTSNPN and CDR2 SVGIG come from the germline V gene (reference sequence). CDR3 sequence (DNA): TGTGCCTGGAGTTCCCCGCCGGGGACAGGTAATCAGCCCCAGCATTTT. Its translation is CAWSSPPGTGNQPQHF.

The rearrangement uses TRBV19 and TRBJ1-5; no definite D call. The V and J ends lost 3 bases and 0 bases respectively, with 12 bases between them. The CDR3 runs 16 residues. Germline V gives CDR1 LNHDA, CDR2 SQIVND (reference sequence). This CDR3 is CASSMGRRNSNQPQHF. Here the CDR3 DNA reads TGTGCCAGTAGTATGGGGAGGCGAAATAGCAATCAGCCCCAGCATTTT.

The chain has TRBV7-9 and TRBJ2-7; the D gene is possibly TRBD2 (5 bases). V was pared by 6 bases and J by 2 bases, with 14 bases between. The CDR3 has 14 amino acids. Per the germline V gene, CDR1 is SEHNR and CDR2 is FQNEAQ (reference sequence). The chain's CDR3 is CASSNPGSTYEQYF. The CDR3, as DNA: TGTGCCAGCAGTAATCCGGGGTCGACCTACGAGCAGTACTTC.

This clone was detected once. V is TRBV18 and J is TRBJ2-7; TRBD2 aligns across 7 bases. The V gene end was trimmed by 3 bases and the J gene end by 7 bases; junction bases not matched to a gene: 9. The V gene's germline CDR1 is KGHSH and CDR2 LQKENI. The CDR3 spans 14 residues. Written as DNA, the CDR3 is TGTGCCAGCTCACCCCGAGCGGGAACTTGGGAGCAGTACTTC. Protein product: CASSPRAGTWEQYF. The full variable domain, in which reference TRBV18 and TRBJ2-7 provide the parts outside the CDR3, is NAGVMQNPRHLVRRRGQEARLRCSPMKGHSHVYWYRQLPEEGLKFMVYLQKENIIDESGMPKERFSAEFPKEGPSILRIQQVVRGDSAAYFCASSPRAGTWEQYFGPGTRLTVT.

This clone was seen a single time. The genes are TRBV18 and TRBJ2-2, with 13 bases identical to TRBD2. This CDR3 comprises 16 residues. Germline V gives CDR1 KGHSH, CDR2 LQKENI. V lost 4 bases and J lost 6; bases outside the gene matches: 5. The CDR3 reads CASSRTSGSSAGELFF. Written as DNA, the CDR3 is TGTGCCAGCTCACGGACTAGCGGGAGCTCCGCCGGGGAGCTGTTTTTT.

The chain joins TRBV18 to TRBJ1-1; the D is unclear. The CDR3 extends over 14 amino acids. Germline CDR1 reads KGHSH; CDR2 reads LQKENI. V lost 1 base and J lost 0, with 6 bases in between. Written as DNA, the CDR3 is TGTGCCAGCTCACCACAGACTTTGAACACTGAAGCTTTCTTT. This gives the protein CASSPQTLNTEAFF.

V is TRBV7-2 and J is TRBJ1-5; weak D call: TRBD1 (6 bases). This CDR3 has 15 residues. V lost 6 bases to trimming and J lost 6 bases, with 18 bases between them. Germline V gene data show CDR1 as SGHTA and CDR2 as FQGNSA. CDR3 residues: CASSLGQGMRQPQHF. Here the CDR3 DNA reads TGTGCCAGCAGTCTAGGGCAGGGGATGCGTCAGCCCCAGCATTTT.

The chain has TRBV2 and TRBJ2-7; D possibly corresponds to TRBD1 (5 bases). CDR1 is SNHLY, CDR2 FYNNEI, per germline. The CDR3 has 13 residues. Deletions cut 7 bases from V and 3 bases from J, with 13 bases between. The CDR3, as DNA: TGTGCCAGCACACCACGACAGAACTACGAGCAGTACTTC. This translates into CASTPRQNYEQYF.

The chain links TRBV5-1 to TRBJ2-2; D not certain. The CDR3 totals 15 residues. The germline V gene has CDR1 SGHRS and CDR2 YFSETQ. Trimming took 2 bases from V and 4 from J, leaving 12 bases between them. The CDR3, as DNA: TGCGCCAGCAGCTTATACAACGCCCCCACCGGGGAGCTGTTTTTT. Translating it yields CASSLYNAPTGELFF.

This chain joins TRBV7-9 and TRBJ2-7; unclear D gene. Germline loops: CDR1 SEHNR, CDR2 FQNEAQ (reference sequence). This CDR3 spans 12 amino acids. V lost 4 bases, J lost 7 bases, and 11 bases lay in between. CDR3 coding DNA: TGTGCCAGCAGCTCGGAGTTGTGGGAGCAGTACTTC. Translating gives CASSSELWEQYF.

This clone was seen ten or more times. V is TRBV6-1 and J is TRBJ2-7; 7 bases are shared with TRBD2. The CDR3 is made up of 15 amino acids. Germline V gene sequence: CDR1 MNHNS, CDR2 SASEGT. The V segment lost 4 bases and the J segment 4 bases; nucleotides outside the gene matches: 10. In nucleotides, the CDR3 is TGTGCCAGCAGTGGACAGACTAGCCAACCGTACGAGCAGTACTTC. It specifies CASSGQTSQPYEQYF.